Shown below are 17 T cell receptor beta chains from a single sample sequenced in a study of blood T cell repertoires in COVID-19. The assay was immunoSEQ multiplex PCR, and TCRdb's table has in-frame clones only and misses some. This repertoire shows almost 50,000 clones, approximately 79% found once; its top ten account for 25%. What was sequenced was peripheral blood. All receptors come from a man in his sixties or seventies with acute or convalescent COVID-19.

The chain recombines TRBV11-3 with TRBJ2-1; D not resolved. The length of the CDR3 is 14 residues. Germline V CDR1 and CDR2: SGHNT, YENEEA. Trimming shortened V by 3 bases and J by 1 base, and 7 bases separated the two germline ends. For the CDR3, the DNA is TGTGCCAGCAGCTTTGGTCTATCCTACAATGAGCAGTTCTTC. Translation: CASSFGLSYNEQFF.

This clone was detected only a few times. The CDR3 bases are TGTGCCAGTAGTGTGGGGGCCGACACTGAAGCTTTCTTT. Translated: CASSVGADTEAFF. The V call is TRBV19, the J call TRBJ1-1, with D perhaps matching TRBD1 (6 bases). Between the trimmed V and J ends, which lost 5 bases and 3 bases, there was a span of 10 bases. Germline-derived CDR1 and CDR2 are LNHDA and SQIVND (reference sequence). This CDR3 spans 13 amino acids. Full variable domain (remainder filled in from reference TRBV19 and TRBJ1-1): DGGITQSPKYLFRKEGQNVTLSCEQNLNHDAMYWYRQDPGQGLRLIYYSQIVNDFQKGDIAEGYSVSREKKESFPLTVTSAQKNPTAFYLCASSVGADTEAFFGQGTRLTVV.

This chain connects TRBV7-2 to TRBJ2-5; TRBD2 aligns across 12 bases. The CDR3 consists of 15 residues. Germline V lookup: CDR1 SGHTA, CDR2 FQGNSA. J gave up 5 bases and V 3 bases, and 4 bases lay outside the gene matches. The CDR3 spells CASSFSSGRVETQYF. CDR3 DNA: TGTGCCAGCAGCTTCTCTAGCGGGAGGGTGGAGACCCAGTACTTC.

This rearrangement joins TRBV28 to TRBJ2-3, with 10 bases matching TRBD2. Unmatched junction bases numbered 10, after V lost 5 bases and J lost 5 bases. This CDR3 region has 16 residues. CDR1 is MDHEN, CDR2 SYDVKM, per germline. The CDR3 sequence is CASSQAGTSEGDTQYF. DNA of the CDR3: TGTGCCAGCAGTCAAGCCGGGACTAGCGAGGGAGATACGCAGTATTTT.

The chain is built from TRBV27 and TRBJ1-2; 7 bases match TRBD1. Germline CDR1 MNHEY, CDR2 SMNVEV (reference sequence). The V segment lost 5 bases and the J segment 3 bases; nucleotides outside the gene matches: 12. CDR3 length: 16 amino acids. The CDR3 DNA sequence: TGTGCCAGCAGTCCACTAGGGGCAGGGGGTGACTATGGCTACACCTTC. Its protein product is CASSPLGAGGDYGYTF.

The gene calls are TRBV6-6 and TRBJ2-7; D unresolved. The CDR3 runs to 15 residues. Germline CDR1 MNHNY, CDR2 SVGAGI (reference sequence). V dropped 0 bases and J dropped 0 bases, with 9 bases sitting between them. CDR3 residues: CASSYSVIGSYEQYF. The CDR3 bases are TGTGCCAGCAGTTACTCGGTCATCGGCTCCTACGAGCAGTACTTC.

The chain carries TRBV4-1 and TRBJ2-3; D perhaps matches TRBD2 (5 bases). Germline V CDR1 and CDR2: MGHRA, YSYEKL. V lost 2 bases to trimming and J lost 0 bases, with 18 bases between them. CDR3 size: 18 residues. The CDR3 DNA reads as TGCGCCAGCAGCCAATTCCCTACGAGCGGCGCTAGCACAGATACGCAGTATTTT. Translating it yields CASSQFPTSGASTDTQYF.

The CDR3 bases are TGTGCCAGCAGCCCCGCCGCGGGGGGCTACGAGCAGTACTTC. It translates to CASSPAAGGYEQYF. V is TRBV27 and J is TRBJ2-7, with TRBD2 matching 8 bases. This CDR3 comprises 14 residues. CDR1 MNHEY and CDR2 SMNVEV come from the germline V gene (reference sequence). V shed 6 bases, J shed 3 bases, and the junction held 7 bases outside the gene matches.

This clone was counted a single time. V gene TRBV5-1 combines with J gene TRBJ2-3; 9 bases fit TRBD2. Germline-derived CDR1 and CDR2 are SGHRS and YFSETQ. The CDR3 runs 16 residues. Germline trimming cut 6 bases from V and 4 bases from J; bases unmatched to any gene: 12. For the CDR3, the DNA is TGCGCCAGCATTAGCGGGGGCTCCCCGGCGTCAGATACGCAGTATTTT. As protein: CASISGGSPASDTQYF. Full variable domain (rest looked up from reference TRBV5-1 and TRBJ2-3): KAGVTQTPRYLIKTRGQQVTLSCSPISGHRSVSWYQQTPGQGLQFLFEYFSETQRNKGNFPGRFSGRQFSNSRSEMNVSTLELGDSALYLCASISGGSPASDTQYFGPGTRLTVL.

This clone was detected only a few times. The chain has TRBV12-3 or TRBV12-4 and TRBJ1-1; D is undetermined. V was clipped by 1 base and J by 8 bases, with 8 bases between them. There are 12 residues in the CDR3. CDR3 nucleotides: TGTGCCAGCAGTTTAGGGTCCAGAGAAGCTTTCTTT. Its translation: CASSLGSREAFF.

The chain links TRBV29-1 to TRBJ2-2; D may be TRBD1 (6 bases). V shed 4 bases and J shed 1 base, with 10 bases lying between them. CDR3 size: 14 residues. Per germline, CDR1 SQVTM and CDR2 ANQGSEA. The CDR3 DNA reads TGCAGCGTTGGGACAGTCGGGAACACCGGGGAGCTGTTTTTT. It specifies CSVGTVGNTGELFF.

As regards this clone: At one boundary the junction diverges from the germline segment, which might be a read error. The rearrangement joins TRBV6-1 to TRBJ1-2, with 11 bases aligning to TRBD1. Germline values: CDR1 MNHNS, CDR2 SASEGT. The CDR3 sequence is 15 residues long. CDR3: CASSEGQGANYGYTF. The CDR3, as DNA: TGTGCCAGCAGCGAAGGACAGGGGGCCAACTATGGCTACACCTTC.

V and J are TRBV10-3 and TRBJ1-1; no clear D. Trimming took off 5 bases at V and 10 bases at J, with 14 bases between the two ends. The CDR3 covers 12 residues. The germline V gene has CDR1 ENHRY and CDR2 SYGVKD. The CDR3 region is CAISTPRRGAFF. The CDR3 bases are TGTGCCATCAGTACGCCACGGAGAGGAGCTTTCTTT.

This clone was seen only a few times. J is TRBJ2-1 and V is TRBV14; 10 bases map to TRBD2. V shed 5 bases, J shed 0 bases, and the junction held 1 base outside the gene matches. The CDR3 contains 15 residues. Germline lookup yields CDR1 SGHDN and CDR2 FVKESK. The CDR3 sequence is CASSKRGGSYNEQFF. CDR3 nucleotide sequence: TGTGCCAGCAGCAAGCGGGGGGGCTCCTACAATGAGCAGTTCTTC.

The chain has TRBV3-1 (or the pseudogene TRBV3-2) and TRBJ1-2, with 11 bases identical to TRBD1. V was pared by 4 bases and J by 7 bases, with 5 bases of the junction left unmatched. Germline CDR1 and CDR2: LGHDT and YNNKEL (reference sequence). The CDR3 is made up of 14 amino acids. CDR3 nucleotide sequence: TGTGCCAGCAGCCTCGGACAGGGGGCAGTTGGCTACACCTTC. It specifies CASSLGQGAVGYTF.

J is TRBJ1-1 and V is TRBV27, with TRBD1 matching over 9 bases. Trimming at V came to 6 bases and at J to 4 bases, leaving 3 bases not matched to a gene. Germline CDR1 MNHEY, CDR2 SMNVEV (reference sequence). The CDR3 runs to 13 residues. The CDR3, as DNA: TGTGCCAGCAGGGAGACAGGGGGCACTGAAGCTTTCTTT. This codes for CASRETGGTEAFF.

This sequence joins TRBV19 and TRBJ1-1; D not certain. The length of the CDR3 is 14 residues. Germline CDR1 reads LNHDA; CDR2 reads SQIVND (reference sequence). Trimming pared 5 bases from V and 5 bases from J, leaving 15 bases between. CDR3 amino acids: CASSSLGRGTEAFF. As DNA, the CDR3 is TGTGCCAGTAGTTCATTGGGTCGAGGTACTGAAGCTTTCTTT.